This is a list of T cell receptor beta chains from one sample in a study of T cell responses to AZD1222 COVID-19 vaccine. Using immunoSEQ multiplex PCR, the repertoire was profiled, and TCRdb retains in-frame clones only, with some absent. The sample yields 160,000 or so clones, roughly nine tenths seen once. The sequences come from peripheral blood, collected after recovery from COVID-19. These receptors were obtained from an adult who had recovered from COVID-19. Each CDR3 is given with its conserved first and last residue. D genes are given only for firm matches. A clone size is listed for some rows: how often the clone was seen (once, few, many), or a class if it is expanded.

J gene	V gene	D gene	clone size	CDR3 protein	CDR3 DNA
TRBJ1-2	TRBV5-8	-	-	CASSFSFNYGYTF	TGTGCCAGCAGCTTCTCCTTTAACTATGGCTACACCTTC
TRBJ2-7	TRBV18	-	-	CASSPTPGDEQYF	TGTGCCAGCTCACCAACCCCAGGGGACGAGCAGTACTTC
TRBJ2-7	TRBV6-1	TRBD1	-	CASSEGTGIEQYF	TGTGCCAGCAGTGAAGGGACAGGGATAGAGCAGTACTTC
TRBJ2-2	TRBV3-1/TRBV3-2	-	-	CASSPGRVLTGELFF	TGTGCCAGCAGCCCCGGTCGGGTCCTCACCGGGGAGCTGTTTTTT
TRBJ2-7	TRBV28	-	-	CASSSTPYEQYF	TGTGCCAGCAGTTCGACCCCCTACGAGCAGTACTTC
TRBJ1-5	TRBV21-1	-	once	CASSNEGGRRTFYSNQPQHF	TGTGCCAGCAGCAATGAGGGGGGGCGTAGAACCTTCTATAGCAATCAGCCCCAGCATTTT
TRBJ1-5	TRBV6-6	-	-	CASSRQDNQPQHF	TGTGCCAGCAGTCGACAGGACAATCAGCCCCAGCATTTT
TRBJ1-1	TRBV5-1	-	-	CASRSIRLGTEAFF	TGCGCCAGCAGATCTATTAGGCTGGGCACTGAAGCTTTCTTT
TRBJ1-2	TRBV9	TRBD1	-	CASSVVGAGGYGYTF	TGTGCCAGCAGCGTAGTAGGGGCAGGGGGCTATGGCTACACCTTC
TRBJ2-5	TRBV7-2	TRBD2	-	CASSSRLAGELRTQYF	TGTGCCAGCAGCTCCCGACTAGCGGGGGAACTAAGGACCCAGTACTTC
TRBJ2-7	TRBV28	-	-	CASSLLAVVHKEQYF	TGTGCCAGCAGTTTATTGGCAGTCGTCCATAAAGAGCAGTACTTC
TRBJ2-5	TRBV7-3	-	-	CASSLNREETQYF	TGTGCCAGCAGCTTAAACAGGGAGGAGACCCAGTACTTC
TRBJ1-4	TRBV10-3	TRBD1	-	CAIRSGQGDEKLFF	TGTGCCATCAGGTCGGGACAGGGGGATGAAAAACTGTTTTTT
TRBJ2-3	TRBV19	-	-	CASSIGITDTQYF	TGTGCCAGTAGTATCGGCATCACAGATACGCAGTATTTT
TRBJ1-2	TRBV7-9	-	-	CASSLGTDYGYTF	TGTGCCAGCAGCTTAGGGACAGACTATGGCTACACCTTC
TRBJ1-2	TRBV5-6	-	-	CASSLAGRDTF	TGTGCCAGCAGCCTGGCGGGTCGTGACACCTTC
TRBJ1-1	TRBV28	-	-	CASSSPRGVAYTEAFF	TGTGCCAGCAGTTCCCCTCGGGGGGTCGCATACACTGAAGCTTTCTTT
TRBJ1-2	TRBV5-4	TRBD1	once	CASSYQGGDSHYGYTF	TGTGCCAGCAGCTACCAAGGGGGGGACAGCCACTATGGCTACACCTTC
TRBJ2-1	TRBV2	TRBD1	-	CASSAQGAGNEQFF	TGTGCCAGCAGTGCCCAGGGGGCGGGAAATGAGCAGTTCTTC
TRBJ1-5	TRBV4-3	-	few	CASSQDRDQPQHF	TGCGCCAGCAGCCAAGACAGGGATCAGCCCCAGCATTTT
TRBJ2-5	TRBV7-2	TRBD2	-	CASSPLRGGETQYF	TGTGCCAGCAGCCCTTTGCGGGGGGGCGAGACCCAGTACTTC
TRBJ1-1	TRBV2	-	-	CASMPNTEAFF	TGTGCCAGCATGCCGAACACTGAAGCTTTCTTT
TRBJ1-6	TRBV7-2	-	-	CASSHGILDSPLHF	TGTGCCAGCAGCCACGGGATCCTGGATTCACCCCTCCACTTT
TRBJ2-7	TRBV7-8	TRBD1	-	CASSHDGQGIGNEQYF	TGTGCCAGCAGCCACGACGGACAGGGTATAGGGAACGAGCAGTACTTC
TRBJ1-1	TRBV5-3	-	-	CARSLAFRAEAFF	TGTGCCAGAAGCTTGGCCTTTCGTGCTGAAGCTTTCTTT
TRBJ2-2	TRBV11-2	-	-	CASSSLRVGELFF	TGTGCCAGCAGCTCCTTACGGGTCGGGGAGCTGTTTTTT
TRBJ1-4	TRBV28	TRBD1	-	CASSPGTGGTNEKLFF	TGTGCCAGCAGTCCTGGGACAGGGGGGACTAATGAAAAACTGTTTTTT
TRBJ1-6	TRBV12-2	-	-	CASRLGRDRSDSPLHF	TGTGCAAGTCGCTTAGGGAGAGACAGGTCTGATTCACCCCTCCACTTT
TRBJ2-3	TRBV4-1	TRBD2	-	CASSQEHPSGVAGRTDTQYF	TGCGCCAGCAGCCAAGAACACCCCTCGGGGGTAGCGGGACGCACAGATACGCAGTATTTT
TRBJ2-7	TRBV19	TRBD2	-	CASSASGRVSLYEQYF	TGTGCCAGTAGCGCTAGCGGGAGGGTCTCCCTCTACGAGCAGTACTTC
TRBJ2-7	TRBV3-1/TRBV3-2	TRBD2	-	CASSPGLGPGEQYF	TGTGCCAGCAGCCCCGGACTAGGTCCGGGCGAGCAGTACTTC
TRBJ2-3	TRBV9	-	-	CASSPSARPTDTQYF	TGTGCCAGCAGCCCCTCCGCCAGACCCACAGATACGCAGTATTTT
TRBJ1-2	TRBV5-1	-	-	CASSLEQNNYGYTF	TGCGCCAGCAGCTTGGAACAGAATAACTATGGCTACACCTTC
TRBJ2-1	TRBV24-1	TRBD1	-	CATSDLGQGAYNEQFF	TGTGCCACCAGTGACCTCGGACAGGGGGCGTACAATGAGCAGTTCTTC
TRBJ2-7	TRBV5-1	-	once	CASSLEGIPTYEQYF	TGCGCCAGCAGCCTTGAGGGGATCCCCACCTACGAGCAGTACTTC
TRBJ2-5	TRBV14	-	-	CASSREAWEETQYF	TGTGCCAGCAGCCGGGAGGCCTGGGAAGAGACCCAGTACTTC
TRBJ2-1	TRBV5-4	-	-	CASSLGQSLEQFF	TGTGCCAGCAGCTTGGGCCAGTCCCTTGAGCAGTTCTTC
TRBJ2-2	TRBV19	-	-	CASRAAANTGELFF	TGTGCCAGTAGGGCCGCCGCGAACACCGGGGAGCTGTTTTTT
TRBJ2-7	TRBV21-1	-	once	CASSSLNSYEQYF	TGTGCCAGCAGCAGTCTCAACTCCTACGAGCAGTACTTC
TRBJ2-5	TRBV7-9	TRBD2	-	CASSFGLAGAVETQYF	TGTGCCAGCAGCTTCGGACTAGCGGGAGCTGTGGAGACCCAGTACTTC